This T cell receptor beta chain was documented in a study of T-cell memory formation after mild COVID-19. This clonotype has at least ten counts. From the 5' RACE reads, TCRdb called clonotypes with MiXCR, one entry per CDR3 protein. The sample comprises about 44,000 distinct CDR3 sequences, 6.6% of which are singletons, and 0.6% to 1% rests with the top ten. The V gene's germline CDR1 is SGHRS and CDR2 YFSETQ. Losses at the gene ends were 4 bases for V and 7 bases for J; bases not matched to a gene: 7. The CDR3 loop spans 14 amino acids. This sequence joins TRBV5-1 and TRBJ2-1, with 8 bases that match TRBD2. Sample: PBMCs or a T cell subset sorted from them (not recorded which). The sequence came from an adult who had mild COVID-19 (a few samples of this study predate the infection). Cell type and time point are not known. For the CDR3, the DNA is TGCGCCAGCAGCATGTCAGCGGGGGTAAATGAGCAGTTCTTC. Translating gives CASSMSAGVNEQFF.